The rows below give T cell receptor beta chains drawn from one sample of a study of blood T cell repertoires in COVID-19. Sequencing used immunoSEQ multiplex PCR; TCRdb keeps in-frame clones, though not all of them. The repertoire includes some 40,000 clones, over 80% of them detected once, and over 8% sits in the top ten. The specimen sequenced was peripheral blood. Source of these receptors: a human donor in a cohort sampled during active COVID-19. Both conserved end residues are part of each CDR3. Fields, in order: J gene, V gene, clone size, D gene, CDR3 protein, CDR3 DNA. The D gene is left open where the match is weak. A clone size is listed for some rows: how often the clone was seen (once, few, many), or a class if it is expanded.

J: TRBJ1-1
V: TRBV6-2/TRBV6-3
size: -
D: -
CDR3: CASSFGGRNTEAFF
DNA: TGTGCCAGCAGTTTCGGGGGGAGGAACACTGAAGCTTTCTTT

J: TRBJ2-5
V: TRBV27
size: -
D: -
CDR3: CASSLFLGHPLQTQYF
DNA: TGTGCCAGCAGTTTATTTCTCGGACACCCCCTCCAGACCCAGTACTTC

J: TRBJ2-3
V: TRBV15
size: once
D: -
CDR3: CATSRVPLGVVDTQYF
DNA: TGTGCCACCAGCAGAGTCCCTTTGGGAGTGGTAGATACGCAGTATTTT

J: TRBJ2-1
V: TRBV19
size: -
D: TRBD2
CDR3: CATERGGNYNEQFF
DNA: TGTGCCACCGAGCGGGGGGGAAACTACAATGAGCAGTTCTTC

J: TRBJ2-1
V: TRBV6-1
size: -
D: -
CDR3: CASSEYGYNEQFF
DNA: TGTGCCAGCAGTGAATACGGTTACAATGAGCAGTTCTTC

J: TRBJ2-3
V: TRBV10-3
size: -
D: TRBD2
CDR3: CAIKGLGSTDTQYF
DNA: TGTGCCATCAAGGGACTAGGAAGTACAGATACGCAGTATTTT

J: TRBJ2-5
V: TRBV7-9
size: -
D: -
CDR3: CASSSRLGLGQETQYF
DNA: TGTGCCAGCAGCTCCCGCCTGGGGCTGGGGCAAGAGACCCAGTACTTC

J: TRBJ2-7
V: TRBV9
size: -
D: TRBD2
CDR3: CASSVASGGGGQYF
DNA: TGTGCCAGCAGCGTAGCTAGCGGGGGAGGAGGGCAGTACTTC

J: TRBJ2-3
V: TRBV29-1
size: -
D: -
CDR3: CSVEGGDTDTQYF
DNA: TGCAGCGTTGAAGGGGGGGACACAGATACGCAGTATTTT

J: TRBJ1-5
V: TRBV12-5
size: -
D: TRBD1
CDR3: CASGLAGGGQPQHF
DNA: TGTGCTAGTGGTTTGGCAGGGGGTGGGCAGCCCCAGCATTTT

J: TRBJ1-1
V: TRBV14
size: -
D: -
CDR3: CASSQVPGTPNTEAFF
DNA: TGTGCCAGCAGCCAAGTCCCCGGGACTCCGAACACTGAAGCTTTCTTT

J: TRBJ2-1
V: TRBV19
size: -
D: TRBD2
CDR3: CASTTSGSPGGEQFF
DNA: TGTGCCAGTACGACTAGCGGGAGCCCCGGGGGTGAGCAGTTCTTC

J: TRBJ1-2
V: TRBV9
size: -
D: TRBD1
CDR3: CASSGRSHQGVGYGYTF
DNA: TGTGCCAGCAGCGGTCGGAGCCACCAGGGGGTCGGTTATGGCTACACCTTC

J: TRBJ2-2
V: TRBV6-5
size: -
D: -
CDR3: CASSYSTGSPGELFF
DNA: TGTGCCAGCAGTTACTCGACTGGAAGTCCCGGGGAGCTGTTTTTT

J: TRBJ2-2
V: TRBV6-2/TRBV6-3
size: -
D: TRBD1
CDR3: CASSDLGQGSKSFTGELFF
DNA: TGTGCCAGCAGCGATCTAGGACAGGGAAGCAAATCGTTCACCGGGGAGCTGTTTTTT

J: TRBJ1-6
V: TRBV30
size: -
D: TRBD1
CDR3: CAWRGDRGTYNSPLHF
DNA: TGTGCCTGGAGGGGCGACAGGGGAACTTATAATTCACCCCTCCACTTT

J: TRBJ1-4
V: TRBV19
size: -
D: TRBD1
CDR3: CASSIPRQGATNEKLFF
DNA: TGTGCCAGTAGTATACCGAGGCAGGGGGCGACTAATGAAAAACTGTTTTTT

J: TRBJ1-4
V: TRBV4-2
size: -
D: TRBD1
CDR3: CASSQDDRVTNEKLFF
DNA: TGTGCCAGCAGCCAAGATGACAGGGTGACTAATGAAAAACTGTTTTTT

J: TRBJ2-7
V: TRBV2
size: few
D: -
CDR3: CASSSTGSVLWYF
DNA: TGTGCCAGCAGTTCTACGGGGAGCGTGCTTTGGTACTTC